This T cell receptor (beta chain) was profiled in a study of T cells in Graves' hyperthyroidism and ophthalmopathy. Amplified TCR beta CDR3 regions came from RNA transcripts. The HTBI primer set was used in a first-round RT-PCR of the TCR CDR3. TCRdb recomputed calls from the multiplex PCR reads with MiXCR, one row per CDR3 protein. This table has about 400,000 distinct CDR3 sequences, roughly an eighth appearing once. At least ten counts were recorded for this clonotype. This CDR3 has 14 amino acids. V was cut by 5 bases and J by 2 bases, with 13 bases left in between. Germline V gene data show CDR1 as MDHEN and CDR2 as SYDVKM.

This receptor was identified in a man aged 50-60 years with Graves' ophthalmopathy. Source material: blood. The chain uses TRBV28 and TRBJ2-7; D ambiguous. The CDR3 DNA reads TGTGCCAGCAGTCTGGGAAGAGGCCCCTACGAGCAGTACTTC. Its translation: CASSLGRGPYEQYF.